A single sample is the source of the 4 T cell receptor beta chains below, sequenced in a study of CD8 T cells in Susac syndrome. A quantity of 0.5 to 1 ug RNA underwent reverse transcription using random hexamers. TCRdb fed the immunoSEQ multiplex PCR reads into MiXCR, producing one record per CDR3 protein. The repertoire holds 200,000 or so distinct CDR3 sequences, with about 94% as singletons. The sample was CD8+ T cells from PBMCs. These receptors were obtained from a human donor with multiple sclerosis.

The CDR3 protein is CASSPTGHDNSPLHF. The CDR3 DNA is TGTGCCAGCAGCCCAACTGGGCACGATAATTCACCCCTCCACTTT. This chain uses TRBV11-2 with TRBJ1-6, with D unclear. Germline values: CDR1 SGHAT, CDR2 FQNNGV. The germline V and J ends were trimmed by 5 bases and 5 bases, with 13 bases remaining between them. This CDR3 comprises 15 residues.

V usage is TRBV7-9 and J usage is TRBJ2-1, with unresolved D. V dropped 1 base and J dropped 8 bases, with 9 bases sitting between them. This CDR3 comprises 13 residues. Germline CDR1 reads SEHNR; CDR2 reads FQNEAQ (reference sequence). CDR3 amino acids: CASSLDPVYEQFF. The CDR3 coding sequence is TGTGCCAGCAGCTTAGACCCGGTATATGAGCAGTTCTTC.

The chain joins TRBV7-9 to TRBJ2-5; a possible D gene is TRBD2 (6 bases). Germline assignment: CDR1 SEHNR and CDR2 FQNEAQ (reference sequence). V lost 1 base, J lost 0 bases, and 15 bases lay in between. There are 17 residues in the CDR3. The CDR3 protein is CASSLGRRGVYQETQYF. In DNA form, the CDR3 reads TGTGCCAGCAGCTTAGGTCGGCGCGGGGTGTACCAAGAGACCCAGTACTTC.

The chain carries TRBV12-3 or TRBV12-4 and TRBJ1-2, with D unresolved. V gave up 6 bases and J gave up 4 bases, with 12 bases separating them. There are 13 residues in the CDR3. This CDR3 reads CASRGTDRYGYTF. CDR3 DNA sequence: TGTGCCAGCAGGGGTACAGACCGCTATGGCTACACCTTC.